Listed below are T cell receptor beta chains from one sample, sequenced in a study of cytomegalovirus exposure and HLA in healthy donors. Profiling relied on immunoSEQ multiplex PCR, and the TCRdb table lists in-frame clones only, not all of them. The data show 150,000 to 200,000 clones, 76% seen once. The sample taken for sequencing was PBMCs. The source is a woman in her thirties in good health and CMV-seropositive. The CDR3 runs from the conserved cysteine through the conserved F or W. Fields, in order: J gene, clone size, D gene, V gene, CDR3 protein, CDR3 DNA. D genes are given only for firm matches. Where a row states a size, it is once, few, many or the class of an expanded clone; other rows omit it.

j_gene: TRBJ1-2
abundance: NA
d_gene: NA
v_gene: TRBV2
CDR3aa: CASSPRGGANYGYTF
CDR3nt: TGTGCCAGCAGTCCCAGAGGGGGGGCAAACTATGGCTACACCTTC

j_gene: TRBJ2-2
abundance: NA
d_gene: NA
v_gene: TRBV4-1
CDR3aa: CASSKHHTGELFF
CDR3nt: TGCGCCAGCAGCAAACATCACACCGGGGAGCTGTTTTTT

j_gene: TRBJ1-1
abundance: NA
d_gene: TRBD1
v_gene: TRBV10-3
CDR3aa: CAIRSFGQGQTEAFF
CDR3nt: TGTGCCATCAGGAGCTTCGGACAGGGCCAGACCGAAGCTTTCTTT

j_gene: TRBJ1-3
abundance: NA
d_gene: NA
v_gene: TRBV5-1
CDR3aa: CASSDRTSLAGNTIYF
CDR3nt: TGCGCCAGCAGCGACCGGACCAGTCTAGCGGGAAACACCATATATTTT

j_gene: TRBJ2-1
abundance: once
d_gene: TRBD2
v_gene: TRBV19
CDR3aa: CASIPRGGPYNEQFF
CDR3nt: TGTGCCAGTATCCCCCGGGGGGGCCCCTACAATGAGCAGTTCTTC

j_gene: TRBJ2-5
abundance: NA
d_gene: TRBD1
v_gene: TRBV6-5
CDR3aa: CASSQRGPQETQYF
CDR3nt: TGTGCCAGCTCCCAGAGGGGGCCCCAAGAGACCCAGTACTTC

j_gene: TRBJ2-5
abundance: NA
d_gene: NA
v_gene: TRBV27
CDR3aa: CASSPGDGETQYF
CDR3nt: TGTGCCAGCAGTCCAGGTGACGGCGAGACCCAGTACTTC

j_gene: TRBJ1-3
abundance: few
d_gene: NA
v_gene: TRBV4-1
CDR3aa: CASSQPTEPGNTIYF
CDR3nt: TGCGCCAGCAGCCAACCCACTGAACCTGGAAACACCATATATTTT

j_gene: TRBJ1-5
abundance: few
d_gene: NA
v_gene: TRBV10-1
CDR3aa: CASSVGQGQPQHF
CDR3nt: TGCGCCAGCAGTGTGGGGCAAGGGCAGCCCCAGCATTTT

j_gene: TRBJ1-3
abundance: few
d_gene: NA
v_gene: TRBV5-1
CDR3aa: CASSSDSRSGNTIYF
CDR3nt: TGCGCCAGCAGCTCCGACAGCCGCTCTGGAAACACCATATATTTT

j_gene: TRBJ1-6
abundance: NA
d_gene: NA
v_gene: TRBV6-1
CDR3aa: CASSLNSPLHF
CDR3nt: TGTGCCAGCAGCCTCAATTCACCCCTCCACTTT

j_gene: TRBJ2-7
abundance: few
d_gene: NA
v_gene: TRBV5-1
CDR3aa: CASSWGGQEGEQYF
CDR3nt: TGCGCCAGCAGCTGGGGGGGACAGGAAGGGGAGCAGTACTTC

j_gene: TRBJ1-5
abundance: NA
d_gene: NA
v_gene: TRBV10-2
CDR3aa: CASSVQGDQPQHF
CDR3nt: TGCGCCAGCAGTGTACAGGGAGATCAGCCCCAGCATTTT

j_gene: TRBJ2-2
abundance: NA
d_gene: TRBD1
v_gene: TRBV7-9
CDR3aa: CASTLTGAGELFF
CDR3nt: TGTGCCAGCACCCTAACAGGGGCCGGGGAGCTGTTTTTT

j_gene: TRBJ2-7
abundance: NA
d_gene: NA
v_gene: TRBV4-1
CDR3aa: CASSQEKVSGYEQYF
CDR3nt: TGCGCCAGCAGCCAAGAGAAAGTGTCGGGCTACGAGCAGTACTTC

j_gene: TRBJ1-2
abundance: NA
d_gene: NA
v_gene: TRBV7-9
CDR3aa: CASSPGGINYGYTF
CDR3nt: TGTGCCAGCAGCCCCGGAGGGATTAACTATGGCTACACCTTC

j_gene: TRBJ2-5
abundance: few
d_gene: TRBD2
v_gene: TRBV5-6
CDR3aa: CASSFSTGGWVETQYF
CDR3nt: TGTGCCAGCAGCTTCTCAACGGGAGGGTGGGTAGAGACCCAGTACTTC

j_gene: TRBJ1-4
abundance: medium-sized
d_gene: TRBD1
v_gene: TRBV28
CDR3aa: CASSRGQGREKLFF
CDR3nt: TGTGCCAGCAGTAGGGGACAGGGTCGGGAAAAACTGTTTTTT

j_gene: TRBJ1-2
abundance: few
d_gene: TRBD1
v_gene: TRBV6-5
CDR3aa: CASRLGQGGGYTF
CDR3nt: TGTGCCAGCAGATTAGGACAGGGAGGCGGCTACACCTTC

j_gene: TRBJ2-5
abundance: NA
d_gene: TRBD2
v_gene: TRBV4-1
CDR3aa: CASSSGGAGETQYF
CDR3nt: TGCGCCAGCAGCTCCGGGGGGGCCGGAGAGACCCAGTACTTC

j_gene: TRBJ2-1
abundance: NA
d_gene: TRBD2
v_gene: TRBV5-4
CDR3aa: CASSPVTSGYNEQFF
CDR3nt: TGTGCCAGCAGCCCCGTTACTAGCGGTTACAATGAGCAGTTCTTC

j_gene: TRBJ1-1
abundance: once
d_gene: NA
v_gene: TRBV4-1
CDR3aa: CASSHFRLTNTEAFF
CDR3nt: TGCGCCAGCAGCCACTTCCGACTGACTAACACTGAAGCTTTCTTT

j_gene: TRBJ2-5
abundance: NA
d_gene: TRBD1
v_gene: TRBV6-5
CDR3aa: CASNLRGQGTETQYF
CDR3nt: TGTGCCAGCAACCTTCGCGGACAGGGAACGGAGACCCAGTACTTC

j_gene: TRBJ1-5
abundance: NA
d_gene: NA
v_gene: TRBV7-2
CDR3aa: CASSAGGAGQPQHF
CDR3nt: TGTGCCAGCAGCGCGGGGGGGGCAGGTCAGCCCCAGCATTTT

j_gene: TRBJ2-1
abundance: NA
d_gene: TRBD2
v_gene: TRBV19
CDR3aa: CASSTQTSGGSAEQFF
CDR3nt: TGTGCCAGTAGTACCCAGACTAGCGGGGGATCTGCTGAGCAGTTCTTC

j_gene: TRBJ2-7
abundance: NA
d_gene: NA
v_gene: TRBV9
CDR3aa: CASSVEGNYRASAYEQYF
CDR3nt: TGTGCCAGCAGCGTAGAGGGAAATTACAGGGCGTCGGCCTACGAGCAGTACTTC

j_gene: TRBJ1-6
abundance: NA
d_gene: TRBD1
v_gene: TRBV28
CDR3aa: CASSPTGGLYRYSPLHF
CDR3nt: TGTGCCAGCAGTCCGACAGGGGGCCTCTACCGCTATTCACCCCTCCACTTT

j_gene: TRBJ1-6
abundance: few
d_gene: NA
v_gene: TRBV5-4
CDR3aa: CASRSSGSYNSPLHF
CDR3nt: TGTGCCAGCAGGTCCTCGGGGTCCTATAATTCACCCCTCCACTTT